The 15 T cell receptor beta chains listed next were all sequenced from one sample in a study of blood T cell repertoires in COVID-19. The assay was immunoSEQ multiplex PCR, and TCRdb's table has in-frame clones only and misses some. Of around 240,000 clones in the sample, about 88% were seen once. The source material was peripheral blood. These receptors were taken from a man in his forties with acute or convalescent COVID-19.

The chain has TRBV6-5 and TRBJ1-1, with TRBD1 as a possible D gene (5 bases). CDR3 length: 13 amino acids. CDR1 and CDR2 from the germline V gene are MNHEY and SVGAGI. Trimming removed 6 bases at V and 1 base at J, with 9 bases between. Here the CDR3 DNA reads TGTGCCAGCAGAACAGGAGCGAACACTGAAGCTTTCTTT. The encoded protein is CASRTGANTEAFF.

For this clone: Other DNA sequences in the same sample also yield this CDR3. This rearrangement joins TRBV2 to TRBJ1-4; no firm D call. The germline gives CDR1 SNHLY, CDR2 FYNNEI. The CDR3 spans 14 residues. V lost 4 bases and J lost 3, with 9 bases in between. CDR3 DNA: TGTGCCAGCAGTGTTTCAGGCGCTAATGAAAAACTGTTTTTT. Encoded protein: CASSVSGANEKLFF.

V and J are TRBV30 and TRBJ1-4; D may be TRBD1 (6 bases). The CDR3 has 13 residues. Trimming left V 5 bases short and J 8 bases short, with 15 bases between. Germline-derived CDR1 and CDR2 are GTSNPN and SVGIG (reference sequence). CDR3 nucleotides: TGTGCCTGGGCTACAGGGTTCGGGGAAAAACTGTTTTTT. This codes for CAWATGFGEKLFF.

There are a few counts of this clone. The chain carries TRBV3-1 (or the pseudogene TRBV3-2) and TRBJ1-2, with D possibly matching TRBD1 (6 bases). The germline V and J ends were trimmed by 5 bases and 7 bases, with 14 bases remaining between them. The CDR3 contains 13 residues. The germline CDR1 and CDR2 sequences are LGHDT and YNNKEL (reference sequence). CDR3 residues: CASSDQGSGGYTF. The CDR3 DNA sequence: TGTGCCAGCAGCGACCAGGGGAGCGGTGGCTACACCTTC.

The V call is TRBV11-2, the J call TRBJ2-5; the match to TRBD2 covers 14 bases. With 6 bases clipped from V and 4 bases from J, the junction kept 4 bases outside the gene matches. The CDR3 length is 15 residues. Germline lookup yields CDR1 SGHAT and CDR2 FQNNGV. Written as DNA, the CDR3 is TGTGCCAGCAGTGGACTAGCGGGGGGTGGAGAGACCCAGTACTTC. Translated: CASSGLAGGGETQYF. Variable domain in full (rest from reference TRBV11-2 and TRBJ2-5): EAGVAQSPRYKIIEKRQSVAFWCNPISGHATLYWYQQILGQGPKLLIQFQNNGVVDDSQLPKDRFSAERLKGVDSTLKIQPAKLEDSAVYLCASSGLAGGGETQYFGPGTRLLVL.

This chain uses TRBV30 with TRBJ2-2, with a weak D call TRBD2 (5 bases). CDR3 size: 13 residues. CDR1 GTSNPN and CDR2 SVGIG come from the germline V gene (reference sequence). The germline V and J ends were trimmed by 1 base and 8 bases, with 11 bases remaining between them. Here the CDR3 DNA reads TGTGCCTGGAGTGCAACCAGAGGGGGGGAGCTGTTTTTT. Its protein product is CAWSATRGGELFF.

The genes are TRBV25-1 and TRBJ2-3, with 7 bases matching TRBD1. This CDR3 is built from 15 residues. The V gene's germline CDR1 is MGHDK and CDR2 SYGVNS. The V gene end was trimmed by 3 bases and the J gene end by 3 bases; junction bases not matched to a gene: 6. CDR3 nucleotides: TGTGCCAGCAGTGATAAGGGCAGGGGGACAGATACGCAGTATTTT. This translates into CASSDKGRGTDTQYF.

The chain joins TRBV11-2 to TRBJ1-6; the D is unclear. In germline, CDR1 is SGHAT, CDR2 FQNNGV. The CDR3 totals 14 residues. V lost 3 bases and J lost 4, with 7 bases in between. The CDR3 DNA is TGTGCCAGCAGCTTTGGGCAGTATAATTCACCCCTCCACTTT. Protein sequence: CASSFGQYNSPLHF.

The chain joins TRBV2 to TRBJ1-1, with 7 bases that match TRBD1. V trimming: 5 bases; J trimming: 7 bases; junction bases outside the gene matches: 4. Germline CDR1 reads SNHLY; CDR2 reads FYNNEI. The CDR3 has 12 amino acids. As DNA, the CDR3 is TGTGCCAGCAGTCCACAGGGGTTTGAAGCTTTCTTT. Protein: CASSPQGFEAFF.

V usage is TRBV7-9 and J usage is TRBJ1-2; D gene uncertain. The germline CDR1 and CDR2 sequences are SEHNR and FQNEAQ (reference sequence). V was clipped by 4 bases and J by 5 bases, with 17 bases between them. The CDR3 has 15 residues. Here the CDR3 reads CASSSLLGESYGYTF. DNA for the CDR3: TGTGCCAGCAGCTCATTACTCGGGGAAAGTTATGGCTACACCTTC.

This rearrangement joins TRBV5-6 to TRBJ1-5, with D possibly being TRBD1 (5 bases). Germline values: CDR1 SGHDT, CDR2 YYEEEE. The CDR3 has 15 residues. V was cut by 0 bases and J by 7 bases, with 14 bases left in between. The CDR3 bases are TGTGCCAGCAGCTTGGCCGGGGGACGGGGACAGCCCCAGCATTTT. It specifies CASSLAGGRGQPQHF.

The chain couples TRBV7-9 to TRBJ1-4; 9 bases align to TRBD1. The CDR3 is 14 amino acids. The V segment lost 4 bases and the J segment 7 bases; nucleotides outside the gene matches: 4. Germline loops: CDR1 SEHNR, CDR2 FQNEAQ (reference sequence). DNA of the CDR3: TGTGCCAGCAGCTACAGGGGGCTGGGTGAAAAACTGTTTTTT. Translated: CASSYRGLGEKLFF.

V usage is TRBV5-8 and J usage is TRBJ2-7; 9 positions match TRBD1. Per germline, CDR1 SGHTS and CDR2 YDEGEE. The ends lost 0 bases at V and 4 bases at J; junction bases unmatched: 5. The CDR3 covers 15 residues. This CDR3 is CASSLGGTGKYEQYF. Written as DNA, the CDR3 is TGTGCCAGCAGCTTGGGGGGGACAGGGAAATACGAGCAGTACTTC.

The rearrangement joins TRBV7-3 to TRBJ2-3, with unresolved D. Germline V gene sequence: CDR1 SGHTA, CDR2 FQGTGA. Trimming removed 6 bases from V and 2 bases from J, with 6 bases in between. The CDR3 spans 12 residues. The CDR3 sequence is CASRAHTDTQYF. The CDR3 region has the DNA TGTGCCAGCAGGGCCCACACAGATACGCAGTATTTT.

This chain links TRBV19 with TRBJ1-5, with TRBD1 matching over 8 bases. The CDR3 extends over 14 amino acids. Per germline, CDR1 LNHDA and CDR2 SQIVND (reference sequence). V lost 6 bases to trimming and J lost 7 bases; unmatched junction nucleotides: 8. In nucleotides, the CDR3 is TGTGCCAGTAGCGGACAGGGATCGGGGCAGCCCCAGCATTTT. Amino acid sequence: CASSGQGSGQPQHF.